This T cell receptor beta chain came from a study of T cell responses to AZD1222 COVID-19 vaccine. A note on this clone: The antigen remains undetermined.

Losses at the gene ends were 4 bases for V and 5 bases for J; bases not matched to a gene: 13. Per germline, CDR1 MNHEY and CDR2 SVGAGI. This CDR3 contains 16 residues. Data came from immunoSEQ multiplex PCR; TCRdb stores just in-frame clones and leaves some out. The sample shows some 150,000 clones, roughly 88% of them seen only once. Overall study results and limits: With two AZD1222 doses given, Spike-specific TCR breadth and depth both rose. Dominant CD4 TCR responses targeted spike regions 160-218 and 743-854.

V is TRBV6-5 and J is TRBJ2-7, with TRBD2 matching 8 bases. The TCR was taken from an adult in good health. Sequenced material: peripheral blood, taken on day 0 of AZD1222 vaccination. The CDR3 here is CASSSVPGGPINEQYF. The CDR3 bases are TGTGCCAGCAGTTCCGTGCCGGGGGGGCCTATCAACGAGCAGTACTTC.